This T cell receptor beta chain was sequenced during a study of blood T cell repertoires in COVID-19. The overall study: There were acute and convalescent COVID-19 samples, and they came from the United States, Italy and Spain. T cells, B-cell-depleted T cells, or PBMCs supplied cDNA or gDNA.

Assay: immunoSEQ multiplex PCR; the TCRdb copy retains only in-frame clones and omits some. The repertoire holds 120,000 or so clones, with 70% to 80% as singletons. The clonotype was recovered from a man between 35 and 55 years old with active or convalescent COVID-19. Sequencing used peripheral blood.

CDR3 sequence: CASSYRDRGTGELFF. The CDR3 DNA reads as TGTGCCAGCAGTTACCGGGACAGGGGCACCGGGGAGCTGTTTTTT. The chain couples TRBV6-2 or TRBV6-3 to TRBJ2-2; 10 bases align to TRBD1. Trimming took 2 bases from V and 4 from J; bases not matched to a gene: 1. The CDR3 spans 15 residues. The germline V gene encodes CDR1 MNHEY and CDR2 SVGEGT.